This T cell receptor (beta chain) was profiled in a study of CD8+CD57+ T cells in acquired aplastic anemia. The CDR3 consists of 15 residues. Germline assignment: CDR1 SGHNT and CDR2 YENEEA. With 7 bases clipped from V and 1 base from J, the junction kept 4 bases outside the gene matches. General observations from the study: Between patients and controls, approximately 29 CD8+ CDR3 sequences were found in common. Statistical testing detected no significant gap in CD8+ Simpson's diversity between patients and controls.

CD8+CD57+ cell expansion, shown by flow cytometry, had occurred in the patients selected for sequencing. The template for TCR beta VDJ and CDR3 sequence profiling was genomic DNA. A single record per CDR3 protein comes from TCRdb applying MiXCR to the reads. The table lists 150,000 to 200,000 distinct CDR3 sequences, about 45% of them singletons. Many counts were recorded for this clonotype. The target antigen is unknown. The receptor's source is a human donor with aplastic anemia. This chain joins TRBV11-3 and TRBJ2-2; 9 bases fit TRBD2. The sample consisted of sorted CD4+, CD8+, or CD8+CD57+ T cells (not recorded which) from PBMCs. Here the CDR3 reads CASNRAGGNTGELFF. DNA of the CDR3: TGTGCCAGCAACAGAGCGGGAGGGAACACCGGGGAGCTGTTTTTT.